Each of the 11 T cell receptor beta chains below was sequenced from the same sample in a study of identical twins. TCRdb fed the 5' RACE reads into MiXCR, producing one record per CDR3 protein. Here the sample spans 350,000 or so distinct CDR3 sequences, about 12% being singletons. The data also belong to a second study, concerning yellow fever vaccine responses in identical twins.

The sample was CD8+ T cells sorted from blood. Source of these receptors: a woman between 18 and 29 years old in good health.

CDR3 residues: CASSSGQWRENYEQYF. CDR3 bases: TGTGCCAGCTCGAGTGGCCAGTGGCGGGAGAACTACGAGCAGTACTTC. The chain has TRBV10-3 and TRBJ2-7, with TRBD2 matching over 7 bases. This CDR3 contains 16 residues. The J segment lost 3 bases and the V segment lost 10 bases, leaving 18 bases of the junction unmatched. The V gene's germline CDR1 is ENHRY and CDR2 SYGVKD.

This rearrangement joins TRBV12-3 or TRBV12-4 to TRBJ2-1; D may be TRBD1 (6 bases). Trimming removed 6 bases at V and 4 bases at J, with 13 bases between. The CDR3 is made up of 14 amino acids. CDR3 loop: CASRYRVGYNEQFF. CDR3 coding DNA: TGTGCCAGCAGATACAGGGTGGGGTACAATGAGCAGTTCTTC.

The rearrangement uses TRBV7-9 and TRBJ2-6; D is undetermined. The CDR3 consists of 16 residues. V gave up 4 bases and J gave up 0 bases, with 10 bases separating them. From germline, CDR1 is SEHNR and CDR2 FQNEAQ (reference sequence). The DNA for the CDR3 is TGTGCCAGCAGCTCGACCGCTAGCTCTGGGGCCAACGTCCTGACTTTC. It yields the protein CASSSTASSGANVLTF.

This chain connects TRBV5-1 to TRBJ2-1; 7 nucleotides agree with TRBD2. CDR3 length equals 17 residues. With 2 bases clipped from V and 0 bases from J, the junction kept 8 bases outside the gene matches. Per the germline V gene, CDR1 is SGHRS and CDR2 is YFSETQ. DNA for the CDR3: TGCGCCAGCAGCTTACGAGCTAGCGGTAGCTCCTACAATGAGCAGTTCTTC. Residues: CASSLRASGSSYNEQFF.

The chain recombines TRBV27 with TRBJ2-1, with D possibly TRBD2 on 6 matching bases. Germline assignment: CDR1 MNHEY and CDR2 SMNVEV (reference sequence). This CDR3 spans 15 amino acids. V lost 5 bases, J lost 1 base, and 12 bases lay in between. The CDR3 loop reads CASSPSDLSYNEQFF. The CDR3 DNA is TGTGCCAGCAGTCCTAGCGACTTATCCTACAATGAGCAGTTCTTC.

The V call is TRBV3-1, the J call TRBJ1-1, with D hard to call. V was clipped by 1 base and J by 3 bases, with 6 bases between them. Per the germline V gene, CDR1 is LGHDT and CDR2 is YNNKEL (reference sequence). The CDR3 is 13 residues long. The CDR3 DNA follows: TGTGCCAGCAGCCAAGTTCCGGACACTGAAGCTTTCTTT. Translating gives CASSQVPDTEAFF. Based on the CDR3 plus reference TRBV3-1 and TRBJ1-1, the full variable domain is DTAVSQTPKYLVTQMGNDKSIKCEQNLGHDTMYWYKQDSKKFLKIMFSYNNKELIINETVPNRFSPKSPDKAHLNLHINSLELGDSAVYFCASSQVPDTEAFFGQGTRLTVV.

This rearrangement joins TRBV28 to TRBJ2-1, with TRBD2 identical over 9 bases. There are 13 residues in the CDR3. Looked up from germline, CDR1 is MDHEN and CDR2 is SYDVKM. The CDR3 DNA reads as TGTGCTAGCGGGAGCAGTGGGTTGGATGAGCAGTTCTTC. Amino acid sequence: CASGSSGLDEQFF.

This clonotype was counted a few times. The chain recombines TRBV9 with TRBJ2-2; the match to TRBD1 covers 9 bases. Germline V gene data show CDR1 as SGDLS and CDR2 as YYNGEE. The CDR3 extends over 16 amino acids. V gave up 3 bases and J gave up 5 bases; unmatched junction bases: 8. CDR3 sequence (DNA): TGTGCCAGCAGCGAGGGGACAGGGACGGAAACCGGGGAGCTGTTTTTT. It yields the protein CASSEGTGTETGELFF.

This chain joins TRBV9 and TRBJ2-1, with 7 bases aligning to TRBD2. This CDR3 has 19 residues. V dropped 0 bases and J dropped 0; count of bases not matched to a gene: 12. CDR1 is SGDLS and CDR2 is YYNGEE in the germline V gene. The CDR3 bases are TGTGCCAGCAGCGTAGGCGTTAGCGGGCCCTCAAGCTCCTACAATGAGCAGTTCTTC. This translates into CASSVGVSGPSSSYNEQFF.

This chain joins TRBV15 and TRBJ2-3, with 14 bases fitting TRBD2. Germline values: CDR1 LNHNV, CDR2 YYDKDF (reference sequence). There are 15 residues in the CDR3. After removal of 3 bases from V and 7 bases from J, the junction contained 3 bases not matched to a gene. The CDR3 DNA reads TGTGCCACCAGCAGGACTAGCGGGGGGGCAAATACGCAGTATTTT. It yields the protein CATSRTSGGANTQYF.

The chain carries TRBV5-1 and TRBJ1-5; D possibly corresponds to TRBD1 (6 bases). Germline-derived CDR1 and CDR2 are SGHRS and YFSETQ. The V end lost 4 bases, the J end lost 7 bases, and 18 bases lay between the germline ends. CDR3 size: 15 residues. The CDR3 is CASSMDGGLGQPQHF. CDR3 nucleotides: TGCGCCAGCAGCATGGACGGGGGGCTTGGGCAGCCCCAGCATTTT.